The 26 T cell receptor beta chains below come from one sample, sequenced in a study of T cells in Graves' hyperthyroidism and ophthalmopathy. From RNA transcripts, TCR beta CDR3 regions were amplified. The TCR CDR3 was amplified in a first-round RT-PCR using the HTBI primer set. One entry per CDR3 protein, called by TCRdb with MiXCR from the multiplex PCR reads. This table holds 730,000 or so distinct CDR3 sequences, approximately 19% found once. Material: blood. These receptors were taken from a woman aged 50 to 60 with Graves' hyperthyroidism that later progressed to Graves' ophthalmopathy.

The sample holds many counts of this clonotype. The genes are TRBV3-1 and TRBJ2-3; D is possibly TRBD2 (5 bases). The CDR3 totals 17 residues. Germline CDR1 LGHDT, CDR2 YNNKEL (reference sequence). The V end was cut by 1 base, the J end by 1 base, with 15 bases between. This CDR3 is CASSQGSLSAGTDTQYF. Written as DNA, the CDR3 is TGTGCCAGCAGCCAAGGGTCCCTTAGCGCCGGCACAGATACGCAGTATTTT.

The genes are TRBV12-3 or TRBV12-4 and TRBJ1-2, with D uncertain. The CDR3 is made up of 11 amino acids. Trimming took off 7 bases at V and 3 bases at J, with 6 bases between the two ends. For the CDR3, the DNA is TGTGCCAGCAACGGGTACTATGGCTACACCTTC. Amino acids: CASNGYYGYTF.

As for this clonotype: A read error may account for a junction end that differs from germline. The chain carries TRBV5-4 and TRBJ1-1; TRBD1 matches at 7 bases. This CDR3 has 15 residues. Germline V lookup: CDR1 SGHNT, CDR2 YYREEE (reference sequence). The CDR3 region has the DNA TGCGCCAGCAGCGTCGGACAGGTTCGGAACACTGAAGCTTTCTTT. Translated: CASSVGQVRNTEAFF.

A remark on this clonotype: A much larger clone lies one base from this, so it may be a read error. The chain has TRBV20-1 and TRBJ2-2; the match to TRBD2 covers 7 bases. This CDR3 is built from 17 residues. The trim removed 1 base at V and 2 bases at J, leaving 10 bases unmatched. CDR1 is DFQATT, CDR2 SNEGSKA, per germline (reference sequence). The CDR3 protein is CSARAPWASGNTGELFF. The CDR3 nucleotides are TGCAGTGCTAGAGCTCCGTGGGCTAGCGGTAACACCGGGGAGCTGTTTTTT.

There are a few counts of this clonotype. This chain links TRBV15 with TRBJ1-6; D possibly corresponds to TRBD1 (5 bases). Germline CDR1 LNHNV, CDR2 YYDKDF (reference sequence). The ends were cut back, 1 base at V and 4 bases at J, with 17 bases in the middle. This CDR3 is built from 18 residues. CDR3 bases: TGTGCCACCAGCAGAGGCGGGGCCTTCCCCCTTTATAATTCACCCCTCCACTTT. It encodes CATSRGGAFPLYNSPLHF.

The sample holds many counts of this clonotype. The chain is built from TRBV10-2 and TRBJ2-1, with 8 bases identical to TRBD2. The V gene end was trimmed by 8 bases and the J gene end by 4 bases; junction bases not matched to a gene: 7. This CDR3 has 14 amino acids. Germline V CDR1 and CDR2: WSHSY, SAAADI. DNA for the CDR3: TGCGCCAGCCTCCCGGGACTAGGGTACAATGAGCAGTTCTTC. Translation gives CASLPGLGYNEQFF.

At least ten counts were recorded for this clonotype. The chain carries TRBV20-1 and TRBJ1-1; maybe TRBD1 (5 bases). The CDR3 contains 15 residues. CDR1 and CDR2 from the germline V gene are DFQATT and SNEGSKA (reference sequence). Trimming pared 3 bases from V and 0 bases from J, leaving 14 bases between. CDR3 bases: TGCAGTGCTAGTGGGGGATACAGCATGAACACTGAAGCTTTCTTT. It codes for CSASGGYSMNTEAFF.

This clonotype has ten or more counts. This chain connects TRBV3-1 to TRBJ1-2, with D perhaps TRBD1 (5 bases). This CDR3 comprises 13 residues. The V end was cut by 2 bases, the J end by 3 bases, with 7 bases between. Germline CDR1 and CDR2: LGHDT and YNNKEL (reference sequence). This CDR3 reads CASSQSRDYGYTF. The CDR3 DNA sequence: TGTGCCAGCAGCCAAAGCAGGGACTATGGCTACACCTTC.

This clonotype came up a few times. This chain joins TRBV20-1 and TRBJ2-7, with 10 bases aligning to TRBD2. Germline V lookup: CDR1 DFQATT, CDR2 SNEGSKA (reference sequence). The CDR3 is made up of 14 amino acids. V shed 6 bases, J shed 2 bases, and the junction held 7 bases outside the gene matches. The CDR3 DNA is TGCAGTGCCAGGACTAGCGGCACCACCTACGAGCAGTACTTC. Translating it yields CSARTSGTTYEQYF.

The rearrangement uses TRBV10-3 and TRBJ2-7; tentatively, D is TRBD1 (6 bases). The CDR3 is made up of 14 amino acids. The germline V gene has CDR1 ENHRY and CDR2 SYGVKD. V lost 7 bases and J lost 5, with 18 bases in between. The CDR3 sequence is CAIKSTQGDHEQYF. The DNA for the CDR3 is TGTGCCATCAAATCGACACAGGGAGACCACGAGCAGTACTTC.

As concerns this clonotype: A much larger clone lies one base from this, so it may be a read error. As the CDR3 is not closed by the conserved phenylalanine or tryptophan, this likely results from a read error. The chain employs TRBV11-2 and TRBJ2-2, with 9 bases aligning to TRBD1. V gave up 7 bases and J gave up 4 bases; unmatched junction bases: 10. This CDR3 region has 16 residues. CDR1 SGHAT and CDR2 FQNNGV come from the germline V gene. Here the CDR3 reads CASKIPGTGRTGELFL. Written as DNA, the CDR3 is TGTGCCAGCAAGATACCTGGGACAGGGCGCACCGGGGAGCTGTTTCTT.

The chain is built from TRBV4-1 and TRBJ2-2; D not resolved. CDR1 MGHRA and CDR2 YSYEKL come from the germline V gene. V dropped 1 base and J dropped 6 bases, with 12 bases sitting between them. This CDR3 region has 15 residues. CDR3 nucleotide sequence: TGCGCCAGCAGCCAAGGGGTCGGCTTCGCCGGGGAGCTGTTTTTT. Its translation is CASSQGVGFAGELFF.

This clonotype was detected many times. J is TRBJ1-5 and V is TRBV18, with 12 bases identical to TRBD1. Losses at the gene ends were 4 bases for V and 6 bases for J; bases not matched to a gene: 7. In germline, CDR1 is KGHSH, CDR2 LQKENI. The CDR3 contains 16 residues. The CDR3 sequence is CASSRRGDRGPQPQHF. CDR3 in DNA: TGTGCCAGCTCACGTCGTGGGGACAGGGGGCCTCAGCCCCAGCATTTT.

This clonotype has just a few counts. The chain employs TRBV6-1 and TRBJ2-7; the match to TRBD1 covers 9 bases. Trimming at V came to 6 bases and at J to 0 bases, leaving 6 bases not matched to a gene. CDR3 length: 15 residues. The germline CDR1 and CDR2 sequences are MNHNS and SASEGT. The DNA of the CDR3 is TGTGCCAGCAGAACCGGGACAGGGAGCTCCTACGAGCAGTACTTC. It specifies CASRTGTGSSYEQYF.

The chain is built from TRBV7-8 and TRBJ1-1, with TRBD1 as a possible D gene (5 bases). CDR3 length: 15 amino acids. Germline V lookup: CDR1 SGHVS, CDR2 FQNEAQ. V was trimmed by 5 bases and J by 3 bases, leaving 16 bases between them. The CDR3: CASSQDRGSHTEAFF. The CDR3 nucleotides read TGTGCCAGCAGCCAAGATCGGGGCTCCCACACTGAAGCTTTCTTT.

This clonotype has a count of ten or more. This chain joins TRBV7-9 and TRBJ2-7; 10 nucleotides align to TRBD1. With 6 bases clipped from V and 3 bases from J, the junction kept 5 bases outside the gene matches. Per germline, CDR1 SEHNR and CDR2 FQNEAQ (reference sequence). The CDR3 totals 14 residues. CDR3 region: CASRGQGNRYEQYF. CDR3 nucleotides: TGTGCCAGCAGGGGACAGGGGAATCGCTACGAGCAGTACTTC.

The table lists this clonotype with many counts. The gene calls are TRBV20-1 and TRBJ2-1; D not certain. With 6 bases removed from V and 7 bases from J, the gap between germline ends came to 25 bases. The V gene's germline CDR1 is DFQATT and CDR2 SNEGSKA (reference sequence). CDR3 length: 16 residues. Here the CDR3 DNA reads TGCAGTGCAACATCCCATCTCCGCGGATCCCCGAATGAGCAGTTCTTC. Its protein is CSATSHLRGSPNEQFF.

The sample holds a few counts of this clonotype. The chain is built from TRBV20-1 and TRBJ1-6; TRBD1 matches 7 bases. The CDR3 is 14 residues long. The J segment lost 6 bases and the V segment lost 3 bases, leaving 5 bases of the junction unmatched. Germline CDR1 DFQATT, CDR2 SNEGSKA (reference sequence). The CDR3: CSARTGWSNSPLHF. For the CDR3, the DNA is TGCAGTGCTAGGACAGGGTGGTCTAATTCACCCCTCCACTTT.

The sample holds many counts of this clonotype. The V gene is TRBV12-3 or TRBV12-4, the J gene TRBJ2-3; no clear D gene. The ends were cut back, 7 bases at V and 2 bases at J, with 4 bases in the middle. This CDR3 contains 11 residues. The CDR3: CASTLTDTQYF. CDR3 nucleotide sequence: TGTGCCAGCACCCTCACAGATACGCAGTATTTT.

In its sample, this clonotype was seen many times. This chain joins TRBV24-1 and TRBJ2-1; 10 bases line up with TRBD2. The junction had 2 bases not matched to a gene; V was cut back by 2 bases and J by 2 bases. Germline lookup yields CDR1 KGHDR and CDR2 SFDVKD. This CDR3 has 16 residues. CDR3 in amino acids: CATSDSSGGPYNEQFF. CDR3 DNA: TGTGCCACCAGTGATTCTAGCGGGGGCCCCTACAATGAGCAGTTCTTC.

This clonotype was counted only a few times. The chain combines TRBV7-8 with TRBJ1-5; D is undetermined. Trimming took 5 bases from V and 6 from J, leaving 20 bases between them. This CDR3 region has 16 residues. Germline lookup yields CDR1 SGHVS and CDR2 FQNEAQ. The CDR3: CASSPSRNSKVQPQHF. The CDR3 DNA reads TGTGCCAGCAGCCCATCTAGGAACAGTAAGGTTCAGCCCCAGCATTTT.

This clonotype was counted between two and nine times. Sequence at one end of the junction differs from germline and may be a read error. The chain employs TRBV20-1 and TRBJ1-5, with 12 bases that match TRBD1. Per the germline V gene, CDR1 is DFQATT and CDR2 is SNEGSKA (reference sequence). There are 17 residues in the CDR3. The CDR3 region is CSVRSGTGGEERQPQHF. In DNA, the CDR3 is TGCAGTGTTAGATCCGGGACAGGGGGCGAGGAAAGGCAGCCCCAGCATTTT.

Comments on this clonotype: Mismatch with germline at one junction end may stem from a read error. The genes are TRBV19 and TRBJ2-2; 10 nucleotides align to TRBD2. This CDR3 is built from 16 residues. Germline V gene data show CDR1 as LNHDA and CDR2 as SQIVND (reference sequence). The CDR3 region is CASRERGGLNTGEPFF. The CDR3 bases are TGTGCCAGTAGGGAGCGGGGGGGCCTAAACACCGGGGAGCCGTTTTTT.

This clonotype was counted many times. This chain links TRBV9 with TRBJ1-2; 8 bases map to TRBD1. Germline V lookup: CDR1 SGDLS, CDR2 YYNGEE. With V trimmed by 7 bases and J by 4 bases, 0 bases remained unmatched. The CDR3 loop spans 11 amino acids. The CDR3 sequence: CASGQGYGYTF. In DNA, the CDR3 is TGTGCCAGCGGACAGGGCTATGGCTACACCTTC.

In this sample, this clonotype turned up many times. The CDR3 sequence is CASSLLIGGADTQYF. For the CDR3, the DNA is TGTGCCAGCAGCTTATTGATAGGGGGTGCAGATACGCAGTATTTT. The chain employs TRBV11-2 and TRBJ2-3, with D possibly TRBD1 on 6 matching bases. Trimming removed 2 bases from V and 4 bases from J, with 13 bases in between. The CDR3 covers 15 residues. CDR1 SGHAT and CDR2 FQNNGV come from the germline V gene.

This clonotype was observed a few times. V and J are TRBV5-1 and TRBJ2-7; no firm D call. The germline V and J ends were trimmed by 2 bases and 2 bases, with 8 bases remaining between them. The CDR3 has 13 amino acids. CDR1 and CDR2 from the germline V gene are SGHRS and YFSETQ. The CDR3 DNA sequence: TGCGCCAGCAGCTTTTCGCAACCCTACGAGCAGTACTTC. This gives the protein CASSFSQPYEQYF.